These T cell receptor beta chains were read from a single sample in a study of beta chain features in type 1 diabetes. Generated by immunoSEQ multiplex PCR, the TCRdb table keeps only in-frame clones and is missing some. Of tens of thousands of clones in the sample, around 45% were seen once. The sequencing sample was made of Tregs from blood. The receptors come from a man aged 30 to 39 with type 1 diabetes. CDR3s include the opening cysteine and the closing phenylalanine or tryptophan. A D gene is named only where the DNA matches it firmly. Expanded clones are given a class, and other clones once, few, many or no size at all.

v_gene	abundance	d_gene	j_gene	CDR3nt	CDR3aa
TRBV29-1	.	TRBD1	TRBJ2-3	TGCAGCGTTGAAGATCCTGACAGGGGAGCTTCGGTTTATACGCAGTATTTT	CSVEDPDRGASVYTQYF
TRBV6-5	few	.	TRBJ2-5	TGTGCCGGAGGGAGGGGGGGACTGGAGACCCAGTACTTC	CAGGRGGLETQYF
TRBV7-2	.	.	TRBJ2-5	TGTGCCAGCAGCTTCGGGGAAATAGAGACCCAGTACTTC	CASSFGEIETQYF
TRBV5-5	few	TRBD2	TRBJ2-5	TGTGCCAGCAGCTTGGGTAGCGGGAGAGTTGAGACCCAGTACTTC	CASSLGSGRVETQYF
TRBV7-8	few	.	TRBJ1-4	TGTGCCAGCAGCTTAGGAGAGGGTACAACTAATGAAAAACTGTTTTTT	CASSLGEGTTNEKLFF
TRBV28	few	TRBD2	TRBJ2-1	TGTGCCAGCCTATCTAGCGGGGGATACAATGAGCAGTTCTTC	CASLSSGGYNEQFF
TRBV18	.	TRBD1	TRBJ2-7	TGTGCCAGCTCGCCCGGGACAGAATCCTACGAGCAGTACTTC	CASSPGTESYEQYF
TRBV19	many	TRBD1	TRBJ2-2	TGTGCCAGCCTTCCGGGACAGCTGAACACCGGGGAGCTGTTTTTT	CASLPGQLNTGELFF
TRBV27	few	TRBD2	TRBJ2-5	TGTGCCAGCAGTCAGCGGGATGTGGAGACCCAGTACTTC	CASSQRDVETQYF
TRBV11-2	.	TRBD2	TRBJ2-3	TGTGCCAGCAGCTTAAACTTAGCGGGAGGGCCCGCAGGTACGCAGTATTTT	CASSLNLAGGPAGTQYF
TRBV10-3	.	.	TRBJ2-1	TGTGCCATCCGGTCCGGGGTCGACTACAATGAGCAGTTCTTC	CAIRSGVDYNEQFF
TRBV19	.	.	TRBJ2-7	TGTGCCAGTAGTCCGCTGCTAGCAGTCGCCTACGAGCAGTGCTTC	CASSPLLAVAYEQCF
TRBV6-1	.	TRBD1	TRBJ1-5	TGTGCCAGCAGCAGTGACAGGGTTCGGGAGCCCCAGCATTTT	CASSSDRVREPQHF
TRBV18	few	.	TRBJ2-5	TGTGCCAGCTCAATCCAGCAAGAGACCCAGTACTTC	CASSIQQETQYF
TRBV5-1	.	.	TRBJ1-1	TGCGCCAGCAGCTTGGTTGGAGGGATGAACACTGAAGCTTTCTTT	CASSLVGGMNTEAFF
TRBV5-1	.	TRBD1	TRBJ2-7	TGCGCCAGCAATCCCGGGACAGCCACCTACGAGCAGTACTTC	CASNPGTATYEQYF
TRBV19	few	.	TRBJ2-5	TGTGCCAGTAGCGATCCTACGTTCCGATGGGAGACCCAGTACTTC	CASSDPTFRWETQYF
TRBV4-1	.	.	TRBJ2-3	TGCGCCAGGCTAATGGGAGTGGGAACAGATACGCAGTATTTT	CARLMGVGTDTQYF
TRBV9	.	TRBD2	TRBJ2-5	TGTGCCAGCAGCGCCCGGGGCTTAGGAGCGGGGGAGACCCAGTACTTC	CASSARGLGAGETQYF
TRBV2	.	.	TRBJ1-4	TGTGCCAGCGGTACGGGGGAAAAACTGTTTTTT	CASGTGEKLFF
TRBV2	.	.	TRBJ2-3	TGTGCCAGCAGTGTAGGCAGGGCAGATACGCAGTATTTT	CASSVGRADTQYF
TRBV27	once	TRBD2	TRBJ2-1	TGTGCCAGCAAGGGCGGGAGGGCCGGTAATGAGCAGTTCTTC	CASKGGRAGNEQFF
TRBV2	once	TRBD1	TRBJ1-4	TGTGCCGGGACAGGGTTATTAACTAATGAAAAACTGTTTTTT	CAGTGLLTNEKLFF
TRBV12-5	once	.	TRBJ2-3	TGTGCTAGTGGTCTGAGTGCAGATACGCAGTATTTT	CASGLSADTQYF
TRBV2	few	.	TRBJ2-7	TGTGCCAGCAGTGATATCTCCCTGACAGGACCTAACTCCTACGAGCAGTACTTC	CASSDISLTGPNSYEQYF
TRBV7-8	.	.	TRBJ2-1	TGTGCCAGCAGCTCCCGGACTACGAAGTACAATGAGCAGTTCTTC	CASSSRTTKYNEQFF
TRBV2	few	TRBD1	TRBJ2-3	TGTGCCAGCAGCGAGGACAGGGGTTCCACAGATACGCAGTATTTT	CASSEDRGSTDTQYF
TRBV7-2	.	TRBD1	TRBJ1-5	TGTGCCAGCAGTCCTGGACAGGGTACTCAGCCCCAGCATTTT	CASSPGQGTQPQHF
TRBV9	few	.	TRBJ2-5	TGTGCCAGCAGCGTAGTGGGAGACATATCTTACGAAGAGCAGTACTTC	CASSVVGDISYEEQYF
TRBV5-1	few	.	TRBJ2-1	TGCGCCAGCAGCACTGGGGGGACCAGCGATCACAATGAGCAGTTCTTC	CASSTGGTSDHNEQFF
TRBV19	.	TRBD2	TRBJ2-1	TGTGCCAGTAGGCGACTAGCGGGACCCTACAATGAGCAGTTCTTC	CASRRLAGPYNEQFF
TRBV4-3	.	TRBD2	TRBJ2-1	TGCGCCAGCAGCCAAGTGCCACTAGCGGGAGATGAGCAGTTCTTC	CASSQVPLAGDEQFF
TRBV7-3	.	.	TRBJ2-3	TGTGCCAGCAGCTTATTAGCGGCCACAGATACGCAGTATTTT	CASSLLAATDTQYF
TRBV5-1	.	TRBD2	TRBJ2-3	TGCGCCAGCAGCACTAGCGGGACGGCAACAGATACGCAGTATTTT	CASSTSGTATDTQYF
TRBV28	.	TRBD2	TRBJ2-2	TGTGCCAGCAGGGGTGCGGGAGAGGGCACCGGGGAGCTGTTTTTT	CASRGAGEGTGELFF
TRBV6-1	.	TRBD1	TRBJ1-2	TGTGCCAGCAAACCGGGACAGGGGGAATATGGCTACACCTTC	CASKPGQGEYGYTF